This T cell receptor beta chain was identified during a study of molecular identifiers for immune sequencing clone quantification. Study-wide results and caveats: Clones above 20 RNA copies contained over 97% of effector molecules but under 1% of naive ones.

The CDR3 sequence is 10 residues long. The germline V gene has CDR1 SQVTM and CDR2 ANQGSEA. The V gene lost 4 bases and the J gene lost 5 bases, with 5 bases spanning the gap. In preparing bulk TCR libraries, previously described methods and listed TCR primers were used. Via MiXCR, TCRdb re-called the PCR reads, giving one row per CDR3 protein. The sample lists about 510,000 distinct CDR3 sequences, 20% to 25% seen once, with 0.7% to 0.95% in the top ten. This clonotype was recorded at least ten times. No antigen is known for it. The clonotype originates from a human donor in good health. Some libraries in this study had Jurkat cell RNA spiked in. Input material: naive CD8+ T cells from blood, with Jurkat cell RNA spiked in. The subset denotes: FACS-sorted CD8+CD4-CCR7+CD45RA+ naive T cells. The rearrangement joins TRBV29-1 to TRBJ1-1, with no clear D. CDR3 protein: CSVVSTEAFF. The CDR3 bases are TGCAGCGTTGTGAGTACTGAAGCTTTCTTT.